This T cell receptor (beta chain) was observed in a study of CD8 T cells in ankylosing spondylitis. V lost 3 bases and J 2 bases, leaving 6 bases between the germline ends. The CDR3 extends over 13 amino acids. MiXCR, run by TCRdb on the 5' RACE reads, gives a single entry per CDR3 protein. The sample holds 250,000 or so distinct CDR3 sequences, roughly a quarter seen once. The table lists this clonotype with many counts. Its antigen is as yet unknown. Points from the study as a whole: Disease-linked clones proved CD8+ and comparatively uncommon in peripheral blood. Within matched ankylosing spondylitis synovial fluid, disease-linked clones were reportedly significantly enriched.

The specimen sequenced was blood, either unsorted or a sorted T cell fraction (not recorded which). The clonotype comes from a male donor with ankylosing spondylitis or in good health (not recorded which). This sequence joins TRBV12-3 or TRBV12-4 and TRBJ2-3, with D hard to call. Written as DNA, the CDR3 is TGTGCCAGCAGTTTTCGAACCACAGATACGCAGTATTTT. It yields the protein CASSFRTTDTQYF.